This is a list of T cell receptor beta chains from one sample in a study of breast tumors, draining lymph nodes, adjacent tissues. A single record per CDR3 protein comes from TCRdb applying MiXCR to the multiplex PCR reads. Altogether about 24,000 distinct CDR3 sequences are present, 60% to 70% being singletons, with the ten largest covering less than 25%. Sequencing input: tumor-adjacent breast tissue. The receptors come from a female donor with breast cancer. Some clones in this sample may be carry-over from other donors' samples. The CDR3 runs from the conserved cysteine through the conserved F or W. Each record gives: J gene, V gene, D gene, clone size, CDR3 protein, CDR3 DNA. The D gene is left open where the match is weak. Clone size is stated in some rows and not others, as once, few, many or a class when expanded.

>TRBJ2-7|TRBV3-1|TRBD1|.
CASSQAGQVYEQYF
TGTGCCAGCAGCCAAGCGGGACAGGTCTACGAGCAGTACTTC
>TRBJ1-5|TRBV19|.|once
CASSVRQNQPQHF
TGTGCCAGTAGTGTCCGTCAGAATCAGCCCCAGCATTTT
>TRBJ2-3|TRBV12-3/TRBV12-4|.|.
CASSPGTSTDTQYF
TGTGCCAGCAGTCCCGGGACTAGCACAGATACGCAGTATTTT
>TRBJ2-2|TRBV7-2|TRBD2|.
CASSLGGGGHTGELFF
TGTGCCAGCAGCTTAGGGGGGGGAGGGCACACCGGGGAGCTGTTTTTT
>TRBJ2-1|TRBV6-1|.|.
CASSETGTSNEQFF
TGCGCCAGCAGTGAGACGGGGACAAGCAATGAGCAGTTCTTC
>TRBJ2-7|TRBV27|.|.
CASSLRGLVVEQYF
TGTGCCAGCAGTTTACGAGGATTAGTGGTCGAGCAGTACTTC
>TRBJ1-5|TRBV5-5|TRBD1|.
CASSRTGRGGGNQPQHF
TGTGCCAGCAGCCGGACAGGTCGGGGGGGGGGCAATCAGCCCCAGCATTTT
>TRBJ2-3|TRBV7-6|TRBD1|.
CASSFDRVDTQYF
TGTGCCAGCAGCTTCGACAGGGTCGATACGCAGTATTTT
>TRBJ1-6|TRBV11-2|.|.
CASREGQGRNSPLHF
TGTGCCAGCAGGGAGGGGCAGGGTAGGAATTCACCCCTCCACTTT
>TRBJ1-5|TRBV19|.|.
CASSTYNQGNQPQHF
TGTGCCAGTAGTACTTACAACCAGGGCAATCAGCCCCAGCATTTT
>TRBJ1-3|TRBV6-1|.|many
CASSEFPPHTIYF
TGTGCCAGCAGTGAATTTCCGCCTCACACCATATATTTT
>TRBJ2-7|TRBV7-2|.|medium-sized
CASSPAGTHSYEQYF
TGTGCCAGCAGCCCAGCCGGGACACACTCCTACGAGCAGTACTTC
>TRBJ1-2|TRBV9|.|large
CASSRSDGINYGYTF
TGTGCCAGCAGCCGATCCGACGGCATTAACTATGGCTACACCTTC
>TRBJ2-7|TRBV15|TRBD2|.
CATSRDDGGSYEQYF
TGTGCCACCAGCAGAGATGATGGCGGGAGCTACGAGCAGTACTTC
>TRBJ2-7|TRBV20-1|.|.
CSARGVTYEQYF
TGCAGTGCTAGGGGGGTGACTTACGAGCAGTACTTC
>TRBJ2-2|TRBV6-1|TRBD1|once
CASKQGVSTGELFF
TGCGCCAGCAAACAGGGGGTATCTACCGGGGAGCTGTTTTTT
>TRBJ2-3|TRBV27|TRBD2|.
CASSIRLALSDTQYF
TGTGCCAGCAGCATTAGACTAGCGCTCTCAGATACGCAGTATTTT
>TRBJ2-1|TRBV6-4|.|.
CASSDSSLSYNEQFF
TGTGCCAGCAGTGACAGCTCACTCTCCTACAATGAGCAGTTCTTC
>TRBJ2-7|TRBV27|TRBD2|.
CASSLCGSIRSEQYF
TGTGCCAGCAGTTTATGCGGGAGTATCAGAAGCGAGCAGTACTTC
>TRBJ2-7|TRBV28|TRBD2|.
CASRPWASGIYEQYF
TGTGCCAGCAGACCCTGGGCTAGCGGAATTTACGAGCAGTACTTC
>TRBJ2-5|TRBV9|TRBD2|.
CASSLGLAEAETQYF
TGTGCCAGCAGCCTGGGACTAGCGGAGGCGGAGACCCAGTACTTC
>TRBJ1-5|TRBV2|TRBD1|.
CASTLSGTGGEGSNQPQHF
TGTGCCAGTACCCTCTCTGGGACAGGGGGCGAAGGAAGCAATCAGCCCCAGCATTTT
>TRBJ2-7|TRBV5-6|.|.
CASSPQGGSFEQYF
TGTGCCAGCAGCCCCCAGGGGGGGTCGTTCGAGCAGTACTTC
>TRBJ1-6|TRBV5-8|.|.
CASSSRGNSPLHF
TGTGCCAGCAGCTCGAGGGGGAATTCACCCCTCCACTTT
>TRBJ2-2|TRBV12-3/TRBV12-4|.|.
CASSFRGLNTGELFF
TGTGCCAGCAGTTTCAGGGGCTTGAACACCGGGGAGCTGTTTTTT
>TRBJ2-2|TRBV6-1|.|.
CASSEGTRTGELFF
TGCGCCAGCAGTGAGGGGACACGCACCGGGGAGCTGTTTTTT
>TRBJ2-1|TRBV12-3/TRBV12-4|.|.
CASSLKKPRLNEQFF
TGTGCCAGCAGTTTGAAGAAACCCAGACTTAATGAGCAGTTCTTC
>TRBJ2-1|TRBV6-6|.|.
CASSYSATANNEQFF
TGTGCCAGCAGTTACTCGGCGACAGCAAACAATGAGCAGTTCTTC
>TRBJ2-3|TRBV29-1|.|.
CSVDDRRTQYF
TGCAGCGTTGACGATAGGCGTACGCAGTATTTT
>TRBJ1-1|TRBV7-2|TRBD1|.
CASRQGANTEAFF
TGTGCCAGCAGACAGGGGGCGAACACTGAAGCTTTCTTT
>TRBJ2-7|TRBV7-8|.|.
CASSLSISEVHEQYF
TGTGCCAGCAGCCTGAGTATATCGGAGGTCCACGAGCAGTACTTC
>TRBJ2-1|TRBV11-3|TRBD2|few
CASSSRAGGGEQFF
TGTGCCAGCAGCTCTCGAGCGGGAGGAGGTGAGCAGTTCTTC
>TRBJ2-7|TRBV2|TRBD2|.
CASSGGLAGGSSYEQYF
TGTGCCAGCAGTGGAGGTCTAGCGGGTGGCTCCTCCTACGAGCAGTACTTC
>TRBJ1-6|TRBV25-1|TRBD1|.
CASSAIQGRDNSPLHF
TGTGCCAGCAGTGCAATACAGGGGCGTGATAATTCACCCCTCCACTTT
>TRBJ2-7|TRBV28|.|.
CASSPPAEGGEQYF
TGTGCCAGCAGTCCCCCGGCTGAGGGGGGGGAGCAGTACTTC
>TRBJ1-2|TRBV28|.|.
CASSFSGGDGYTF
TGTGCCAGCAGTTTCTCGGGGGGGGATGGCTACACCTTC
>TRBJ2-7|TRBV7-6|.|.
CASSLFPGDSYEQYF
TGTGCCAGCAGCTTATTTCCAGGTGATTCCTACGAGCAGTACTTC
>TRBJ2-1|TRBV15|TRBD2|.
CATSRGLAGVSGYNEQFF
TGTGCCACCAGCAGGGGACTAGCGGGAGTTTCGGGCTACAATGAGCAGTTCTTC
>TRBJ2-7|TRBV6-1|TRBD2|.
CASTSRVGILAGGYYEQYF
TGTGCCAGCACCTCTCGAGTAGGCATACTAGCGGGAGGCTACTACGAGCAGTACTTC
>TRBJ2-7|TRBV6-2/TRBV6-3|TRBD2|medium-sized
CASSYHRGGYEQYF
TGTGCCAGCAGTTACCACCGCGGGGGGTACGAGCAGTACTTC